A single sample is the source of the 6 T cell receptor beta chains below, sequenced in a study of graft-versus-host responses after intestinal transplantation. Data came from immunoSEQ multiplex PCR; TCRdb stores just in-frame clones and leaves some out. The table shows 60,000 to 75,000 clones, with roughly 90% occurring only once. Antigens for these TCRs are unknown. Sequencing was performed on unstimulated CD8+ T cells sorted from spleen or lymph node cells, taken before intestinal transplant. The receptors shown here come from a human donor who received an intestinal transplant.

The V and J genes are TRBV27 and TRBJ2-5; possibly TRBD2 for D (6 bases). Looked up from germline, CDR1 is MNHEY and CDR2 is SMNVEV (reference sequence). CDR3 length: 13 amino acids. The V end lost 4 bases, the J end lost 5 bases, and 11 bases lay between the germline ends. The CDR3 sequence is CASSSGLIETQYF. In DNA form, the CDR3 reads TGTGCCAGCAGTTCGGGACTTATCGAGACCCAGTACTTC.

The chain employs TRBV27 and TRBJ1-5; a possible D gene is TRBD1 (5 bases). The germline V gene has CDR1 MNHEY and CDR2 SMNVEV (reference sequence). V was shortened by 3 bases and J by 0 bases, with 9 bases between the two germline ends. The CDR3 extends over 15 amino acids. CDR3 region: CASSLTAYSNQPQHF. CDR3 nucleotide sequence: TGTGCCAGCAGTTTGACAGCATATAGCAATCAGCCCCAGCATTTT.

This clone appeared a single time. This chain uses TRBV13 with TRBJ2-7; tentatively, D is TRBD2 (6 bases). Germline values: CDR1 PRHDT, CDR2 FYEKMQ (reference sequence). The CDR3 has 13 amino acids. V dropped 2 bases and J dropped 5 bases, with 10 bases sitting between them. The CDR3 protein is CASSLYSGNEQYF. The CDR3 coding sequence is TGTGCCAGCAGCTTATATAGCGGAAACGAGCAGTACTTC.

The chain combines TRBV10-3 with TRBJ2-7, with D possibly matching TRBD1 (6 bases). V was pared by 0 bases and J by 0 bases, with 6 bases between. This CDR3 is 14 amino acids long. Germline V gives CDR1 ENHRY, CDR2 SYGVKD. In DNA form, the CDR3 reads TGTGCCATCAGTGAGTCGGACAGCTCCTACGAGCAGTACTTC. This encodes CAISESDSSYEQYF.

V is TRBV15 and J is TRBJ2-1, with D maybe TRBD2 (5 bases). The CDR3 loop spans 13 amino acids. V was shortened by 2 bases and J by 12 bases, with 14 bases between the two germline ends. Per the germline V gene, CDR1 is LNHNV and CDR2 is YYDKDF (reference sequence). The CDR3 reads CATSRTRGLGQFF. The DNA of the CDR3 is TGTGCCACCAGCAGAACTAGAGGATTGGGGCAGTTCTTC.

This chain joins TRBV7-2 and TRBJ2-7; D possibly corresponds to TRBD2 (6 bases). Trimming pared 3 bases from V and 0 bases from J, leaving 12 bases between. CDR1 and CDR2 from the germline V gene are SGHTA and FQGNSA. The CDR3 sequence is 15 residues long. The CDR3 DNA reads TGTGCCAGCAGCTTTTACGGGGGAAGCTCCTACGAGCAGTACTTC. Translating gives CASSFYGGSSYEQYF.